Below, one TCR beta chain is given with its context. This clone turned up a few times. Its target antigen remains unknown. For this receptor, the gene names and germline sequences are taken from the mouse. The CDR3 goes on 4 residues after the read ends, and that part is filled in from the germline J gene. The library was made by the immunoSEQ multiplex PCR assay. For TCR sequencing, RNA was extracted from every sample and reverse transcribed into cDNA to serve as template. First-strand cDNA was synthesized with SuperScript III using a 2:1 mix of oligo-dT and random hexamers. Amplification bias was assessed with a synthetic immune receptor repertoire, and residual bias was removed computationally. Libraries were sequenced on Illumina HiSeq with 60 bp reads covering the CDR3, read from J toward V. Processing in the source paper ran as follows. Raw reads were preprocessed to remove errors, and CDR3 was defined by IMGT conventions from the conserved cysteine to phenylalanine. Clonality was computed by normalizing Shannon entropy by log2 of the number of productive unique TCRs and subtracting the result from 1. Whether each scalp clone was CD4 or CD8 was inferred by checking scalp TCRbeta sequences against the CD4 and CD8 repertoires from sorted blood. Drawn from immuneACCESS, this table holds only the in-frame rearrangements with V and J called that TCRdb kept. Clones are partly lost; checked studies trace under half to an unresolved V gene and leave the rest unexplained. The V and J calls and clone size come from that table; D and trimming were worked out from the DNA. This sample shows around 100,000 clones, and none of them turns up only once. Around 19% of the sample belongs to the ten largest clones.

The data originate from a study of CD8+ T cells in alopecia areata (dated 2018 in TCRdb). About the study as a whole: Skin from C3H/HeJ donors with spontaneous alopecia (roughly 6-13 months old) was grafted onto female C3H/HeJ recipients aged about 6-11 weeks. High-throughput TCRbeta sequencing was used to examine T cell clonal expansion in alopecia areata in both the C3H/HeJ mouse model and human patients. In humans, TCRbeta sequencing was performed on scalp tissue and on sorted CD4+ and CD8+ peripheral blood T cells from healthy controls and from patients with patchy or totalis/universalis alopecia areata. Scalp clonality was compared among normal scalp (n=4), patchy alopecia areata scalp (n=8), and alopecia totalis/universalis scalp (n=8). RNA was extracted with the PAXgene miRNA kit for fixed scalp, the miRNeasy kit for PBMCs, and the RNeasy kit for mouse skin. TCRbeta CDR3 regions were amplified by immunoSEQ multiplex PCR using 35 Vbeta forward and 13 Jbeta reverse primers. General study outcomes and caveats: Compared with mice, TCR sequences shared between patients were less clear, possibly partly because of HLA diversity across the patient population. Compared with normal scalp, lesional scalp had higher clonality and more expanded CD8+ clones, particularly in alopecia totalis/universalis, a pattern that suggests antigenic drive. Resident alphabeta T cells in normal human skin are also sequenced, complicating scalp TCR repertoire analysis, unlike mouse skin dominated by gammadelta T cells.

The CDR3 goes from the cysteine to the phenylalanine over 16 residues. The DNA has 36 bases, all within the CDR3, and is read from base 1. Trimming takes 0 bases from V and 0 bases from J, and the germline ends sit 11 bases apart. For CDR1 and CDR2, the germline V gene (reference sequence) lists NSQYPW and LRSPGD. The chain uses TRBV1 and TRBJ1-2; TRBD1 could be the D gene, as 5 bases match. The specimen was lesional skin. The source is a C3H/HeJ mouse with alopecia areata. The MHC haplotype carried by mice of this strain is H2-k. CDR3 loop: CTCSADSTDPNSDYTF. Incomplete CDR3 DNA: TGCACCTGCAGTGCAGATTCGACAGATCCAAACTCC. The reference TRBV1 and TRBJ1-2 proteins fill in what lies around the CDR3, so the full variable domain reads VTLLEQNPRWRLVPRGQAVNLRCILKNSQYPWMSWYQQDLQKQLQWLFTLRSPGDKEVKSLPGADYLATRVTDTELRLQVANMSQGRTLYCTCSADSTDPNSDYTFGSGTRLLVI.